This T cell receptor beta chain was captured by sequencing in a study of blood T cell repertoires in COVID-19. In the study overall: From the United States, Italy and Spain came samples of acute and convalescent COVID-19. Sample material is recorded as cDNA or gDNA derived from T cells, B-cell-depleted T cells, or PBMCs.

The repertoire was sequenced with immunoSEQ multiplex PCR; TCRdb's copy has only in-frame clones and lacks some. The sample comprises about 120,000 clones, roughly 84% of which are singletons, and roughly 4% rests with the top ten. Germline assignment: CDR1 KGHDR and CDR2 SFDVKD. The CDR3 is made up of 13 amino acids. The V and J ends lost 5 bases and 4 bases respectively, with 10 bases between them. In its sample, this clone was seen once. Across about two dozen US areas, participants ranged in age from about 18 to 100 years. Membership in each cohort depended on participant-reported clinical history.

The sequenced sample consisted of PBMCs or T cells enriched from blood (not recorded which). The J gene is TRBJ1-2, the V gene TRBV24-1, with a possible D match to TRBD1 (5 bases). The sequence was obtained from a woman aged 30 to 39 who had recovered from COVID-19. The CDR3 spells CATSATDRYGYTF. In nucleotides, the CDR3 is TGTGCCACCAGTGCGACAGACCGCTATGGCTACACCTTC.